This T cell receptor beta chain originates from a study of T cell repertoires in cytomegalovirus infection. At the level of the study: Used in the study were CMV epitopes, some recently identified and HLA-C-restricted, others well-studied and HLA-B-restricted.

There are 14 residues in the CDR3. Germline assignment: CDR1 SGHNT and CDR2 YENEEA. Between the trimmed V and J ends, which lost 4 bases and 2 bases, there was a span of 11 bases. Study-level results: Public TCR beta family frequency separated CMV-and-HLA carriers, including in an independent cohort.

Each CDR3 protein is one row after TCRdb ran MiXCR on the reads. The sample lists some 270,000 distinct CDR3 sequences; less than 25% were seen once. This clonotype showed up just a few times. The antigen remains unidentified. This chain joins TRBV11-3 and TRBJ2-5; D may be TRBD1 (6 bases). The sample was cultured PBMCs, taken from culture after CMV antigen stimulation. The origin of this receptor is a human donor in good health (CMV status not recorded). Some clones in this sample may be carry-over from other donors' samples. DNA of the CDR3: TGTGCCAGCAGCTCGTGGACAGAACAAGAGACCCAGTACTTC. It is translated as CASSSWTEQETQYF. The complete variable domain, with remaining parts taken from reference TRBV11-3 and TRBJ2-5, reads EAGVVQSPRYKIIEKKQPVAFWCNPISGHNTLYWYLQNLGQGPELLIRYENEEAVDDSQLPKDRFSAERLKGVDSTLKIQPAELGDSAVYLCASSSWTEQETQYFGPGTRLLVL.